The present T cell receptor beta chain was sequenced within a study of regulatory T cells in long-lasting Graves disease. Study observations and caveats: TRBV28 was favored in persistent disease, as were TRBJ1-2 and TRBJ2-5.

Many counts were recorded for this clonotype. Its cognate antigen is unknown. Sequencing libraries for TCR beta were prepared with iRepertoire HTBI primers and Arm-PCR of CDR3 regions. TCRdb reprocessed the multiplex PCR reads with MiXCR, giving one entry per CDR3 protein. Of some 410,000 distinct CDR3 sequences in the sample, roughly 17% were seen once. Indicated time point: newly diagnosed GD, antithyroid drugs for less than 3 months. TCR sequences were obtained from RNA taken from PBMCs. Germline V CDR1 and CDR2: DFQATT, SNEGSKA (reference sequence). Trimming left V 0 bases short and J 1 base short, with 16 bases between. The CDR3 totals 17 residues. This same sample was also part of a study on T cells in Graves' hyperthyroidism and ophthalmopathy. That work adds: HTBI primers were used for first-round RT-PCR of the TCR CDR3.

Specimen: peripheral blood mononuclear cells (PBMCs), collected at new diagnosis, from a patient treated with antithyroid drugs. The V and J genes are TRBV20-1 and TRBJ2-1, with D maybe TRBD2 (6 bases). The sequence was collected from a young woman with Graves disease. The CDR3 sequence: CSARDDLRDDSYNEQFF. CDR3 sequence (DNA): TGCAGTGCTAGAGATGACCTGCGGGACGATTCCTACAATGAGCAGTTCTTC.